What follows are 28 T cell receptor beta chains derived from one specimen sequenced in a study of blood T cells in healthy people across ages. Alongside a J-beta primer mix, a sample-barcoded 5' primer served in a second PCR lasting about 7 to 11 cycles. TCRdb re-derived calls from the 5' RACE reads in MiXCR, one entry per CDR3 protein. The sample consists of roughly 1.4 million distinct CDR3 sequences, approximately 63% of them appearing once. The specimen sequenced was blood. The receptor source for this set is a young man in good health.

The chain uses TRBV2 and TRBJ1-1; no firm D call. The V end lost 6 bases, the J end lost 5 bases, and 13 bases lay between the germline ends. This CDR3 contains 13 residues. Germline-derived CDR1 and CDR2 are SNHLY and FYNNEI. The CDR3, as DNA: TGTGCCAGCAGGGTGGAACTGGGGACTGAAGCTTTCTTT. It specifies CASRVELGTEAFF.

This CDR3 reads CATRGFSYNEQFF. CDR3 sequence (DNA): TGTGCCACAAGGGGGTTTTCCTACAATGAGCAGTTCTTC. The chain combines TRBV28 with TRBJ2-1; TRBD1 might be the D (6 bases). Germline-derived CDR1 and CDR2 are MDHEN and SYDVKM. The CDR3 length is 13 residues. The ends were cut back, 10 bases at V and 1 base at J, with 11 bases in the middle.

The chain links TRBV28 to TRBJ2-4, with D tentatively TRBD1 (6 bases). This CDR3 spans 16 amino acids. Germline values: CDR1 MDHEN, CDR2 SYDVKM. With 4 bases removed from V and 3 bases from J, the gap between germline ends came to 16 bases. The CDR3 DNA sequence: TGTGCCAGCAGTTCCCCCGCGACAGGCCACAAAAACATTCAGTACTTC. Residues: CASSSPATGHKNIQYF.

The V and J genes are TRBV25-1 and TRBJ2-1; D may be TRBD2 (7 bases). This CDR3 is 13 amino acids long. The V end lost 7 bases, the J end lost 8 bases, and 15 bases lay between the germline ends. Germline V gives CDR1 MGHDK, CDR2 SYGVNS. The CDR3 spells CASKRAGADEQFF. In DNA, the CDR3 is TGTGCCAGCAAAAGGGCGGGGGCGGATGAGCAGTTCTTC. The full variable domain, with the rest looked up from reference TRBV25-1 and TRBJ2-1, is EADIYQTPRYLVIGTGKKITLECSQTMGHDKMYWYQQDPGMELHLIHYSYGVNSTEKGDLSSESTVSRIRTEHFPLTLESARPSHTSQYLCASKRAGADEQFFGPGTRLTVL.

As DNA, the CDR3 is TGTGCCAGCAGTACCGCGGACAGGGGCTCTGGGGCCAACGTCCTGACTTTC. Translating it yields CASSTADRGSGANVLTF. The rearrangement uses TRBV12-3 or TRBV12-4 and TRBJ2-6; the match to TRBD1 covers 9 bases. The CDR3 covers 17 residues. V lost 5 bases to trimming and J lost 0 bases; unmatched junction nucleotides: 5.

V gene TRBV3-1 combines with J gene TRBJ2-1; TRBD1 matches 8 bases. Per the germline V gene, CDR1 is LGHDT and CDR2 is YNNKEL (reference sequence). This CDR3 is 15 amino acids long. The V and J ends lost 1 base and 10 bases, in that order; junction bases with no gene match: 9. CDR3 sequence: CASSQGIGTGGEQFF. The CDR3 nucleotides read TGTGCCAGCAGCCAAGGGATAGGGACAGGAGGGGAGCAGTTCTTC.

This clonotype has only a few counts. This chain uses TRBV6-2 or TRBV6-3 with TRBJ2-5; 8 bases are shared with TRBD2. This CDR3 region has 12 residues. V was pared by 4 bases and J by 11 bases, with 6 bases of the junction left unmatched. Germline V gives CDR1 MNHEY, CDR2 SVGEGT. The CDR3 nucleotides are TGTGCCAGCAGTTCCGTACTAGCGGCTCAGTACTTC. It codes for CASSSVLAAQYF.

The chain recombines TRBV20-1 with TRBJ1-4; tentatively, D is TRBD1 (6 bases). Germline CDR1 and CDR2: DFQATT and SNEGSKA (reference sequence). This CDR3 contains 17 residues. Trimming cost V 5 bases and J 0 bases, with 19 bases left between them. CDR3 protein: CSAPRRVGGATNEKLFF. DNA for the CDR3: TGCAGTGCTCCCCGTAGGGTGGGGGGCGCAACTAATGAAAAACTGTTTTTT.

The V and J genes are TRBV2 and TRBJ2-7; TRBD2 might be the D (7 bases). V gave up 8 bases and J gave up 7 bases, with 15 bases separating them. CDR3 size: 12 residues. Germline CDR1 is SNHLY and CDR2 is FYNNEI. The CDR3 spells CASRGAGNEQYF. CDR3 nucleotides: TGTGCCAGCCGGGGGGCGGGCAATGAGCAGTACTTC. The full variable domain, rest sourced from reference TRBV2 and TRBJ2-7, is EPEVTQTPSHQVTQMGQEVILRCVPISNHLYFYWYRQILGQKVEFLVSFYNNEISEKSEIFDDQFSVERPDGSNFTLKIRSTKLEDSAMYFCASRGAGNEQYFGPGTRLTVT.

V and J are TRBV25-1 and TRBJ2-7; D not certain. CDR3 length equals 15 residues. Trimming stripped 6 bases from V and 5 bases from J, with 20 bases between. Germline V gives CDR1 MGHDK, CDR2 SYGVNS. The CDR3 nucleotides read TGTGCCAGCAGCGCACCCGGGCGACTGTACGACGAGCAGTACTTC. It specifies CASSAPGRLYDEQYF.

V usage is TRBV4-1 and J usage is TRBJ1-1, with a possible D match to TRBD1 (6 bases). In germline, CDR1 is MGHRA, CDR2 YSYEKL. CDR3 length: 16 residues. With 0 bases removed from V and 0 bases from J, the gap between germline ends came to 11 bases. CDR3 region: CASSQETGYMNTEAFF. CDR3 coding DNA: TGCGCCAGCAGCCAAGAAACAGGGTACATGAACACTGAAGCTTTCTTT.

J is TRBJ2-7 and V is TRBV20-1; no clear D. The J call may be wrong; the DNA end is better matched by TRBJ2-5. CDR3 length equals 13 residues. Looked up from germline, CDR1 is DFQATT and CDR2 is SNEGSKA (reference sequence). Here the CDR3 DNA reads TGCAGTGCTATCCCGGGCCTACGGGAGACCCAGTACTTC. Protein sequence: CSAIPGLRETQYF.

This chain uses TRBV7-6 with TRBJ2-7; TRBD2 aligns across 9 bases. CDR1 and CDR2 (germline): SGHVS, FNYEAQ. The V and J ends lost 5 bases and 3 bases, in that order; junction bases with no gene match: 11. CDR3 length: 16 amino acids. This CDR3 is CASSLITGTSHYEQYF. In DNA form, the CDR3 reads TGTGCCAGCAGCCTAATTACCGGGACTAGCCACTACGAGCAGTACTTC.

This chain joins TRBV6-5 and TRBJ2-3, with TRBD2 matching over 9 bases. Germline values: CDR1 MNHEY, CDR2 SVGAGI. V was clipped by 5 bases and J by 2 bases; unmatched bases: 5. This CDR3 has 15 amino acids. The CDR3 protein is CASSGSGGFTDTQYF. The CDR3 nucleotides are TGTGCCAGCAGTGGGAGCGGGGGGTTCACAGATACGCAGTATTTT.

The chain combines TRBV25-1 with TRBJ2-1; tentatively, D is TRBD1 or TRBD2 (5 bases each). The germline V gene has CDR1 MGHDK and CDR2 SYGVNS. This CDR3 has 13 amino acids. The V gene lost 4 bases and the J gene lost 5 bases, with 9 bases spanning the gap. The CDR3 region is CASSGGTDNEQFF. DNA of the CDR3: TGTGCCAGCAGTGGAGGGACGGACAATGAGCAGTTCTTC.

The V call is TRBV6-2 or TRBV6-3, the J call TRBJ2-7, with D possibly TRBD2 on 7 matching bases. V lost 0 bases and J lost 2, with 14 bases in between. The CDR3 length is 16 residues. Germline assignment: CDR1 MNHEY and CDR2 SVGEGT. Here the CDR3 reads CASSYSTGGGAYEQYF. CDR3 DNA sequence: TGTGCCAGCAGTTACTCGACCGGAGGGGGGGCCTACGAGCAGTACTTC.

This clonotype has only one observation. The chain joins TRBV4-1 to TRBJ2-6; 7 bases align to TRBD1. From germline, CDR1 is MGHRA and CDR2 YSYEKL. The CDR3 covers 17 residues. V trimming: 0 bases; J trimming: 3 bases; junction bases outside the gene matches: 5. The CDR3 region has the DNA TGCGCCAGCAGCCAAGACCTAAACAGGGGTGGGGCCAACGTCCTGACTTTC. As protein: CASSQDLNRGGANVLTF.

The J gene is TRBJ2-3, the V gene TRBV20-1, with D tentatively TRBD1 or TRBD2 (5 bases each). The CDR3 sequence is 13 residues long. With 5 bases removed from V and 1 base from J, the gap between germline ends came to 10 bases. CDR1 and CDR2 (germline): DFQATT, SNEGSKA (reference sequence). The CDR3 reads CSAGTLRTDTQYF. In nucleotides, the CDR3 is TGCAGTGCTGGGACCCTACGCACAGATACGCAGTATTTT.

This clonotype was picked up many times. This sequence joins TRBV7-9 and TRBJ2-3; D is uncertain. With 6 bases removed from V and 0 bases from J, the gap between germline ends came to 7 bases. The CDR3 loop spans 13 amino acids. Germline CDR1 is SEHNR and CDR2 is FQNEAQ (reference sequence). The CDR3 nucleotides are TGTGCCAGCAGTCCCTCTAGCACAGATACGCAGTATTTT. Translated: CASSPSSTDTQYF.

V is TRBV9 and J is TRBJ2-1; 12 positions match TRBD2. J was trimmed by 8 bases and V by 4 bases; bases with no gene match: 7. The germline CDR1 and CDR2 sequences are SGDLS and YYNGEE. This CDR3 spans 15 amino acids. The CDR3 region is CASSTRLAGVDEQFF. The DNA for the CDR3 is TGTGCCAGCAGCACAAGACTAGCGGGAGTCGATGAGCAGTTCTTC.

This clonotype turned up a few times. The gene calls are TRBV12-3 or TRBV12-4 and TRBJ2-5, with TRBD1 matching 7 bases. The CDR3 covers 16 residues. J lost 2 bases, V lost 4 bases, and 10 bases had no gene match. The CDR3 loop is CASSYTLGQRQETQYF. CDR3 coding DNA: TGTGCCAGCAGTTATACCCTGGGACAGCGACAAGAGACCCAGTACTTC.

This clonotype was observed a handful of times. V gene TRBV27 combines with J gene TRBJ2-4; 8 nucleotides match TRBD1. The CDR3 has 15 amino acids. Losses at the gene ends were 4 bases for V and 2 bases for J; bases not matched to a gene: 4. CDR1 and CDR2 from the germline V gene are MNHEY and SMNVEV (reference sequence). The CDR3 is CASSYSGGTKNIQYF. In DNA form, the CDR3 reads TGTGCCAGCAGTTACTCAGGGGGCACCAAAAACATTCAGTACTTC.

V usage is TRBV18 and J usage is TRBJ1-4, with 8 bases identical to TRBD1. The V gene end was trimmed by 3 bases and the J gene end by 0 bases; junction bases not matched to a gene: 6. Germline CDR1 reads KGHSH; CDR2 reads LQKENI. The CDR3 covers 17 residues. CDR3 sequence (DNA): TGTGCCAGCTCACCGGACAGGGTTCCGTCAACTAATGAAAAACTGTTTTTT. Its translation: CASSPDRVPSTNEKLFF.

The CDR3 DNA is TGTGCCAGCAGCCCACGGACGGCTCACCAAGAGACCCAGTACTTC. It encodes CASSPRTAHQETQYF. The genes are TRBV11-2 and TRBJ2-5; the D is unclear. This CDR3 is built from 15 residues. Germline CDR1 and CDR2: SGHAT and FQNNGV. V was cut by 5 bases and J by 0 bases, with 13 bases left in between.

V usage is TRBV5-5 and J usage is TRBJ1-2, with D possibly TRBD1 on 5 matching bases. Germline loops: CDR1 SGHKS, CDR2 YYEKEE (reference sequence). The CDR3 is 13 residues long. V lost 3 bases and J 3 bases, leaving 9 bases between the germline ends. In DNA form, the CDR3 reads TGTGCCAGCAGCTGGGACGGCGACTATGGCTACACCTTC. Residues: CASSWDGDYGYTF.

This chain links TRBV4-2 with TRBJ2-2; TRBD2 aligns across 12 bases. Germline V gene sequence: CDR1 LGHNA, CDR2 YNFKEQ. J was trimmed by 6 bases and V by 1 base; bases with no gene match: 6. The CDR3 runs 17 residues. The CDR3 is CASSQGRLAGVAGELFF. CDR3 in DNA: TGTGCCAGCAGCCAAGGAAGACTAGCGGGAGTGGCCGGGGAGCTGTTTTTT.

The rearrangement uses TRBV20-1 and TRBJ2-7; possibly TRBD2 for D (6 bases). The germline V and J ends were trimmed by 2 bases and 2 bases, with 16 bases remaining between them. The CDR3 is made up of 15 amino acids. From germline, CDR1 is DFQATT and CDR2 SNEGSKA (reference sequence). The CDR3 DNA follows: TGCAGTGCTAGAACTTTGGCGGCTAGCGCCTACGAGCAGTACTTC. Its translation is CSARTLAASAYEQYF.

The gene calls are TRBV2 and TRBJ1-1; tentative D call: TRBD1 (5 bases). With 3 bases removed from V and 3 bases from J, the gap between germline ends came to 8 bases. The germline CDR1 and CDR2 sequences are SNHLY and FYNNEI. The CDR3 length is 13 residues. The CDR3 DNA reads TGTGCCAGCAGTGACGGGGGGTACACTGAAGCTTTCTTT. Translated, it gives CASSDGGYTEAFF.